The 31 T cell receptor beta chains listed next were all sequenced from one sample in a study of naive and memory T cell subsets. The beta constant-region primer was an equimolar mix of two oligonucleotides covering TRBC1 and TRBC2. The ligated cDNA underwent four PCR rounds using SP2 and nested alpha and beta constant-region primers. TCRdb passed the UMI-ligation and nested PCR reads through MiXCR, listing each CDR3 protein once. Here the sample spans about 120,000 distinct CDR3 sequences, 30% to 45% being singletons. The material sequenced was central memory CD4+ T cells from blood. The receptors were gathered from a human donor in good health.

This clonotype came up once. In DNA form, the CDR3 reads TGCAGTGCTAGAGGTATTAATGGGCGTAGCGGTGAGCAGTTCTTC. The encoded protein is CSARGINGRSGEQFF. The chain is built from TRBV20-1 and TRBJ2-1; D possibly corresponds to TRBD2 (6 bases). Per the germline V gene, CDR1 is DFQATT and CDR2 is SNEGSKA (reference sequence). V lost 1 base to trimming and J lost 9 bases, with 19 bases between them. The CDR3 consists of 15 residues.

The CDR3 nucleotides are TGCAGCGTGGGGACAGGGAACCAAGAGACCCAGTACTTC. Translated, it gives CSVGTGNQETQYF. This chain joins TRBV29-1 and TRBJ2-5, with 9 bases aligning to TRBD1. This CDR3 has 13 amino acids. V lost 6 bases and J lost 0; bases outside the gene matches: 2. Germline V gene data show CDR1 as SQVTM and CDR2 as ANQGSEA. Supplemented by reference TRBV29-1 and TRBJ2-5, the full variable domain reads SAVISQKPSRDICQRGTSLTIQCQVDSQVTMMFWYRQQPGQSLTLIATANQGSEATYESGFVIDKFPISRPNLTFSTLTVSNMSPEDSSIYLCSVGTGNQETQYFGPGTRLLVL.

The genes are TRBV6-5 and TRBJ1-5; 7 bases align to TRBD1. V dropped 5 bases and J dropped 11; count of bases not matched to a gene: 9. The CDR3 runs 13 residues. Germline-derived CDR1 and CDR2 are MNHEY and SVGAGI. The DNA of the CDR3 is TGTGCCAGCAGTCCGAAAGAAGGGACAGCCCAGCATTTT. Translation gives CASSPKEGTAQHF.

The chain recombines TRBV5-1 with TRBJ2-3; D perhaps matches TRBD2 (5 bases). Per the germline V gene, CDR1 is SGHRS and CDR2 is YFSETQ. V gave up 1 base and J gave up 2 bases, with 11 bases separating them. The CDR3 sequence is 15 residues long. The CDR3 loop reads CASSLSGVNTDTQYF. For the CDR3, the DNA is TGCGCCAGCAGCTTGTCCGGGGTCAACACAGATACGCAGTATTTT.

In its sample, this clonotype was seen many times. V usage is TRBV6-6 and J usage is TRBJ2-6, with 9 bases identical to TRBD1. The CDR3 length is 19 residues. Losses at the gene ends were 2 bases for V and 1 base for J; bases not matched to a gene: 9. Germline CDR1 is MNHNY and CDR2 is SVGAGI (reference sequence). Here the CDR3 reads CASSYPWTGAVSGANVLTF. The CDR3 bases are TGTGCCAGCAGTTACCCCTGGACAGGGGCGGTATCTGGGGCCAACGTCCTGACTTTC.

About this clonotype itself: The junction shows a germline mismatch at one end, possibly a read error. The chain is built from TRBV4-2 and TRBJ2-3; the D is unclear. This CDR3 has 14 residues. Germline CDR1 LGHNA, CDR2 YNFKEQ. CDR3: CASSKDETTDTQYF. The DNA for the CDR3 is TGTGCCAGCAGCAAAGATGAGACCACAGATACGCAGTATTTT.

This clonotype was counted between two and nine times. The chain couples TRBV5-1 to TRBJ2-5; D is tentatively TRBD1 or TRBD2 (5 bases each). This CDR3 has 14 residues. Trimming removed 1 base at V and 4 bases at J, with 11 bases between. Per the germline V gene, CDR1 is SGHRS and CDR2 is YFSETQ. CDR3 nucleotide sequence: TGCGCCAGCAGCTTGATGGGGGATGGAGAGACCCAGTACTTC. It translates to CASSLMGDGETQYF.

The gene calls are TRBV4-1 and TRBJ1-2, with 7 bases lining up with TRBD1. With V trimmed by 1 base and J by 4 bases, 9 bases remained unmatched. CDR1 MGHRA and CDR2 YSYEKL come from the germline V gene. This CDR3 has 16 residues. CDR3 nucleotide sequence: TGCGCCAGCAGCCAAGGCGGGACAGCAGATTTCTATGGCTACACCTTC. This encodes CASSQGGTADFYGYTF.

V usage is TRBV28 and J usage is TRBJ2-3; a possible D gene is TRBD2 (6 bases). V lost 5 bases and J lost 1, with 16 bases in between. The CDR3 runs to 16 residues. Germline V gene lookup returns CDR1 MDHEN and CDR2 SYDVKM. As DNA, the CDR3 is TGTGCCAGCAGTCCGGGGGACGCCCGTCGCACAGATACGCAGTATTTT. This translates into CASSPGDARRTDTQYF.

In its sample, this clonotype was seen a few times. The gene calls are TRBV21-1 and TRBJ2-1; the D segment call TRBD1 is taken from the table without a DNA check. TRBV21-1 has pseudogene status. This CDR3 comprises 17 residues. This CDR3 is CASSSTGTGVTYNEQFF. DNA of the CDR3: TGTGCCAGCAGCTCCACAGGGACAGGGGTGACCTACAATGAGCAGTTCTTC.

This chain joins TRBV12-2 and TRBJ1-1; TRBD1, the D gene given by the table, was not confirmed from the DNA. TRBV12-2 is flagged as a pseudogene. The CDR3 sequence is 14 residues long. In DNA, the CDR3 is TGTGCAAGTCGCCCCCCGGGACACCGGACTGAAGCTTTCTTT. Translating gives CASRPPGHRTEAFF.

This chain links TRBV5-1 with TRBJ2-2; 11 bases map to TRBD2. This CDR3 has 15 amino acids. Trimming at V came to 6 bases and at J to 4 bases, leaving 5 bases not matched to a gene. The germline gives CDR1 SGHRS, CDR2 YFSETQ. The CDR3 loop reads CASKSGTSGTGELFF. The CDR3 DNA sequence: TGCGCCAGCAAGTCGGGGACTAGCGGCACCGGGGAGCTGTTTTTT.

The genes are TRBV3-1 and TRBJ1-1; D is uncertain. This CDR3 has 13 residues. The germline V and J ends were trimmed by 2 bases and 4 bases, with 8 bases remaining between them. The V gene's germline CDR1 is LGHDT and CDR2 YNNKEL (reference sequence). This CDR3 is CASSQTDSTEAFF. As DNA, the CDR3 is TGTGCCAGCAGCCAAACCGATTCCACTGAAGCTTTCTTT.

The V call is TRBV12-3 or TRBV12-4, the J call TRBJ2-3; D unresolved. The CDR3 covers 14 residues. V was trimmed by 3 bases and J by 2 bases, leaving 9 bases between them. The CDR3 DNA reads as TGTGCCAGCAGTTTTCTCGGATCCACAGATACGCAGTATTTT. Translation: CASSFLGSTDTQYF.

The rearrangement joins TRBV7-8 to TRBJ2-5; D gene ambiguous. Germline values: CDR1 SGHVS, CDR2 FQNEAQ. With 2 bases removed from V and 4 bases from J, the gap between germline ends came to 5 bases. CDR3 size: 12 residues. The DNA for the CDR3 is TGTGCCAGCAGCTTATATGCAGAGACCCAGTACTTC. It codes for CASSLYAETQYF.

This clonotype showed up many times. CDR3 coding DNA: TGTGCCAGCAGTTCCTACCCTCGGAGCATTCAGTACTTC. It specifies CASSSYPRSIQYF. This chain links TRBV6-2 or TRBV6-3 with TRBJ2-4, with no clear D. Germline CDR1 reads MNHEY; CDR2 reads SVGEGT. Trimming stripped 4 bases from V and 9 bases from J, with 13 bases between. This CDR3 is built from 13 residues.

This clonotype was seen a few times. J is TRBJ2-1 and V is TRBV7-2; 10 bases are shared with TRBD1. In germline, CDR1 is SGHTA, CDR2 FQGNSA. The CDR3 contains 16 residues. Unmatched junction bases numbered 1, after V lost 0 bases and J lost 2 bases. Here the CDR3 reads CASSLAGTGAYNEQFF. As DNA, the CDR3 is TGTGCCAGCAGCTTAGCGGGGACAGGGGCCTACAATGAGCAGTTCTTC.

CDR3 bases: TGTGCCAGCAGATCGCGGGGAGTAGGGCCGGCAGAGACCCAGTACTTC. The encoded protein is CASRSRGVGPAETQYF. The gene calls are TRBV28 and TRBJ2-5; TRBD2 is a possible D gene (6 bases). The CDR3 spans 16 residues. Germline V gives CDR1 MDHEN, CDR2 SYDVKM. V was pared by 6 bases and J by 4 bases, with 21 bases between.

This clonotype came up a few times. This chain uses TRBV9 with TRBJ2-5; 12 bases match TRBD2. The ends lost 1 base at V and 2 bases at J; junction bases unmatched: 6. From germline, CDR1 is SGDLS and CDR2 YYNGEE. The CDR3 has 17 residues. In nucleotides, the CDR3 is TGTGCCAGCAGCGTAAACAATGGACTAGCGGGACAAGAGACCCAGTACTTC. Protein sequence: CASSVNNGLAGQETQYF.

The chain is built from TRBV5-4 and TRBJ2-5; D remains ambiguous. The CDR3 loop spans 14 amino acids. The germline CDR1 and CDR2 sequences are SGHNT and YYREEE (reference sequence). Deletions cut 1 base from V and 1 base from J, with 8 bases between. The CDR3 protein is CASSLFYGQETQYF. CDR3 bases: TGTGCCAGCAGCTTGTTTTACGGCCAAGAGACCCAGTACTTC.

The sample holds a few counts of this clonotype. The chain joins TRBV5-6 to TRBJ2-7; possibly TRBD1 for D (5 bases). The CDR3 sequence is 14 residues long. Germline lookup yields CDR1 SGHDT and CDR2 YYEEEE. Trimming cost V 4 bases and J 2 bases, with 13 bases left between them. The CDR3 DNA reads TGTGCCAGCAGCCCTCTCGACAGCCCCTACGAGCAGTACTTC. Translated: CASSPLDSPYEQYF.

This rearrangement joins TRBV20-1 to TRBJ2-1; 11 bases fit TRBD2. CDR1 and CDR2 (germline): DFQATT, SNEGSKA (reference sequence). With 1 base clipped from V and 7 bases from J, the junction kept 12 bases outside the gene matches. The CDR3 totals 17 residues. CDR3 nucleotide sequence: TGCAGTGCTAGAGTCGGTAGCGGGAGGGCCGGGGGGAATGAGCAGTTCTTC. Residues: CSARVGSGRAGGNEQFF.

This clonotype has only a few counts. This chain uses TRBV29-1 with TRBJ1-4; 7 bases are a match to TRBD1. The CDR3 is 12 residues long. V gave up 7 bases and J gave up 8 bases; unmatched junction bases: 7. Germline V lookup: CDR1 SQVTM, CDR2 ANQGSEA. The DNA for the CDR3 is TGCAGCGCCGCAGGGGGAGACGAAAAACTGTTTTTT. It encodes CSAAGGDEKLFF.

The rearrangement uses TRBV28 and TRBJ2-6; D is uncertain. Germline-derived CDR1 and CDR2 are MDHEN and SYDVKM. The V and J ends lost 6 bases and 3 bases respectively, with 9 bases between them. This CDR3 region has 14 residues. The CDR3 spells CASRLQSGANVLTF. CDR3 nucleotide sequence: TGTGCCAGCAGGCTACAGAGTGGGGCCAACGTCCTGACTTTC.

The chain has TRBV15 and TRBJ2-1, with 9 positions matching TRBD1. The germline gives CDR1 LNHNV, CDR2 YYDKDF (reference sequence). The trim removed 5 bases at V and 4 bases at J, leaving 12 bases unmatched. This CDR3 has 17 residues. The DNA of the CDR3 is TGTGCCACCAGCCGCGCGGGCGGCGGGACAGGGTACAATGAGCAGTTCTTC. It translates to CATSRAGGGTGYNEQFF.

In its sample, this clonotype was seen a few times. CDR3 in DNA: TGTGCCAGCAGGTCTAGCGGGATGGGTACAGATACGCAGTATTTT. Translated: CASRSSGMGTDTQYF. J is TRBJ2-3 and V is TRBV5-4, with 9 bases fitting TRBD2. CDR1 is SGHNT and CDR2 is YYREEE in the germline V gene (reference sequence). The ends lost 5 bases at V and 3 bases at J; junction bases unmatched: 7. This CDR3 has 15 amino acids.

This clonotype occurred a few times. CDR3: CASSVSPMNTEAFF. In DNA, the CDR3 is TGTGCCAGCAGTGTAAGCCCGATGAACACTGAAGCTTTCTTT. The rearrangement joins TRBV6-1 to TRBJ1-1; no clear D gene. In germline, CDR1 is MNHNS, CDR2 SASEGT. This CDR3 contains 14 residues. V dropped 4 bases and J dropped 0 bases, with 9 bases sitting between them.

This clonotype has a handful of counts. This chain links TRBV20-1 with TRBJ2-7; TRBD2 aligns across 10 bases. J was trimmed by 2 bases and V by 1 base; bases with no gene match: 5. Germline V gene data show CDR1 as DFQATT and CDR2 as SNEGSKA (reference sequence). This CDR3 is 15 amino acids long. The CDR3, as DNA: TGCAGTGCTAGAGGCAACCTAGCGGGGGCCTACGAGCAGTACTTC. This codes for CSARGNLAGAYEQYF.

This clonotype was seen only a few times. Written as DNA, the CDR3 is TGTGCCAGCTCACCAGGAGTACCCTGGCTAAGGGGCACAGATACGCAGTATTTT. As protein: CASSPGVPWLRGTDTQYF. V usage is TRBV18 and J usage is TRBJ2-3; D is ambiguous. This CDR3 comprises 18 residues. Germline values: CDR1 KGHSH, CDR2 LQKENI. Trimming cost V 2 bases and J 1 base, with 19 bases left between them.

This clonotype turned up a few times. This chain uses TRBV3-1 with TRBJ2-5; 8 bases are shared with TRBD2. The CDR3 runs 14 residues. V gave up 4 bases and J gave up 5 bases; unmatched junction bases: 6. CDR1 is LGHDT and CDR2 is YNNKEL in the germline V gene (reference sequence). The CDR3 loop reads CASSPSGSWETQYF. CDR3 coding DNA: TGTGCCAGCAGCCCGAGCGGGAGCTGGGAGACCCAGTACTTC.

CDR3 nucleotide sequence: TGTGCCAGCAGCTTAGCACCGACAGGGGGAGATGGAAACACCATATATTTT. As protein: CASSLAPTGGDGNTIYF. This chain links TRBV7-6 with TRBJ1-3; 9 bases are shared with TRBD1. The length of the CDR3 is 17 residues. V lost 0 bases and J lost 3; bases outside the gene matches: 6. The germline CDR1 and CDR2 sequences are SGHVS and FNYEAQ.